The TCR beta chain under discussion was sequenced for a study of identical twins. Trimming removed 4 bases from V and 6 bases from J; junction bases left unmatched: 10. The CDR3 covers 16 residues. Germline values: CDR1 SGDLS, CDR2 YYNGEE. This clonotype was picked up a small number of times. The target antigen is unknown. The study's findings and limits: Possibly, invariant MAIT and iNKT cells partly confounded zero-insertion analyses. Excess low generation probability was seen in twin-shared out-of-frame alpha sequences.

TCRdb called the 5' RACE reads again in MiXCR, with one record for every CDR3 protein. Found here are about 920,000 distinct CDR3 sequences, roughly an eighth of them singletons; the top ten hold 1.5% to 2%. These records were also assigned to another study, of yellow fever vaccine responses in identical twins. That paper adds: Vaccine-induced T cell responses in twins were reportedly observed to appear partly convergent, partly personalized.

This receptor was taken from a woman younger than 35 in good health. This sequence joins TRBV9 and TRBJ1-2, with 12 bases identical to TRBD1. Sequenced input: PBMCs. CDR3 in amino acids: CASSPSRDRGLDGYTF. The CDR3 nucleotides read TGTGCCAGCAGCCCGAGCCGGGACAGGGGGCTGGATGGCTACACCTTC.